This TCR beta chain was captured by sequencing in a study of graft-versus-host responses after intestinal transplantation. Comments on this clone: Its antigen is still unknown.

The study, taken as a whole, reports: Recipient marrow held GvH clones, some first seen in ileum or blood.

The method was immunoSEQ multiplex PCR; TCRdb's version includes in-frame clones alone and lacks a portion of them. The sample carries approximately 79,000 clones, about four fifths recorded once. The material sequenced was unstimulated CD4+ T cells sorted from spleen or lymph node cells, taken before intestinal transplant. This TCR derives from a human donor who received an intestinal transplant.

The CDR3 protein is CASSTDAGQETQYF. The DNA of the CDR3 is TGTGCCAGCAGCACTGATGCAGGTCAAGAGACCCAGTACTTC. The rearrangement uses TRBV7-6 and TRBJ2-5; D ambiguous. Germline V gives CDR1 SGHVS, CDR2 FNYEAQ. The CDR3 sequence is 14 residues long. V lost 5 bases to trimming and J lost 2 bases, with 12 bases between them.